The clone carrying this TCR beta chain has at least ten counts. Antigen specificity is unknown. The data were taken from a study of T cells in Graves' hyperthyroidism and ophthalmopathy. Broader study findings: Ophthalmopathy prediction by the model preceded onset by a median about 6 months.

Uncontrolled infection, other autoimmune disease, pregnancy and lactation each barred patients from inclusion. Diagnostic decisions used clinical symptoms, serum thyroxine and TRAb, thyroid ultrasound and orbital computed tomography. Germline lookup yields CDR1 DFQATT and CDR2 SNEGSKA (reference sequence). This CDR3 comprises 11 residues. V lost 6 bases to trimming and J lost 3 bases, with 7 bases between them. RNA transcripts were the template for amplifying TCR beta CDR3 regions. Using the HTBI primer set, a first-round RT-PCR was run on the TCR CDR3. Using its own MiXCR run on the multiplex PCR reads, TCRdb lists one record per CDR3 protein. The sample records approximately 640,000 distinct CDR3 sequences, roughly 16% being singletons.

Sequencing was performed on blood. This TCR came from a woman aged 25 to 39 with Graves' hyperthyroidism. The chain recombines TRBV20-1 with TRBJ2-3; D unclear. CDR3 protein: CSAVATDTQYF. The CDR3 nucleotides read TGCAGTGCAGTAGCTACAGATACGCAGTATTTT.